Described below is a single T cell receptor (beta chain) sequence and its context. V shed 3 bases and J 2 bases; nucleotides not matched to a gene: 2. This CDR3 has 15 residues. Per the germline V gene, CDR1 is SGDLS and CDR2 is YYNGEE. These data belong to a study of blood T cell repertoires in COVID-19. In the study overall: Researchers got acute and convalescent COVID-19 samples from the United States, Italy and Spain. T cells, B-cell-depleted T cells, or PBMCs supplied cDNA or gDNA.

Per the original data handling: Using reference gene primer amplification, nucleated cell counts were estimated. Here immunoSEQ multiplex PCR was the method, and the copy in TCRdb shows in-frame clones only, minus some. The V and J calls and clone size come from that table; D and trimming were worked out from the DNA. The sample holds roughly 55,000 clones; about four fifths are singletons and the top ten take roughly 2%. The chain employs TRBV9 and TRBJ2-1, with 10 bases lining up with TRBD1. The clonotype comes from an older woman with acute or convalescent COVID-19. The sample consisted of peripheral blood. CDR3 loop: CASSAGTGAYNEQFF. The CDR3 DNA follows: TGTGCCAGCAGCGCCGGGACAGGGGCCTACAATGAGCAGTTCTTC.